The table lists the clone carrying this T cell receptor beta chain with a count of one. The data were obtained in a study of CD8 T cells in Susac syndrome. High-throughput TCR beta sequencing covered peripheral CD8+ and CD4+ T cells. Included as multiple sclerosis controls were treatment-naive patients who had stable or active relapsing-remitting disease. TEMRA cells were FACS-enriched and CD8+ and CD4+ T cells negatively isolated. CDR1 MNHEY and CDR2 SMNVEV come from the germline V gene (reference sequence). The V and J ends lost 8 bases and 5 bases respectively, with 9 bases between them. This CDR3 contains 11 residues. With random hexamers, reverse transcription was performed on about 0.5 to 1 ug of RNA. Amplification of TCR beta CDR3 by immunoSEQ multiplex PCR spanned 54 Vbeta and 13 Jbeta. TCRdb used MiXCR to reprocess the immunoSEQ multiplex PCR reads, holding one entry per CDR3 protein. The sample contains more than 150,000 distinct CDR3 sequences, about 94% of which appear only once.

The chain employs TRBV27 and TRBJ2-5; D may be TRBD1 or TRBD2 (5 bases each). The sequence was obtained from a human donor with multiple sclerosis. The sequenced material came from CD8+ T cells from PBMCs. The CDR3 sequence: CASVWGETQYF. The CDR3 DNA reads as TGTGCCAGCGTTTGGGGGGAGACCCAGTACTTC.